This TCR beta chain was sequenced during a study of OX40 agonist ivuxolimab in advanced cancers. The CDR3 consists of 14 residues. Trimming took 6 bases from V and 7 from J, leaving 19 bases between them. From germline, CDR1 is SGHTA and CDR2 FQGNSA. Here immunoSEQ multiplex PCR was the method, and the copy in TCRdb shows in-frame clones only, minus some. The sample shows tens of thousands of clones, around 87% of them seen only once. The chain links TRBV7-2 to TRBJ2-7, with D maybe TRBD1 (6 bases). The clonotype comes from an adult with an advanced solid tumor such as melanoma, head and neck, liver or kidney cancer. The sequencing used CD4+ or CD8+ T cells sorted from blood, collected in a trial of the OX40 agonist ivuxolimab. CDR3 region: CASRLQRGSGEQYF. The DNA of the CDR3 is TGTGCCAGCAGGCTACAGAGGGGGTCGGGTGAGCAGTACTTC.